A selection of T cell receptor beta chains follows, all from one sample in a study of blood T cell repertoires in COVID-19. TCRdb keeps only in-frame clones here, not all; method: immunoSEQ multiplex PCR. The sample shows under 200,000 clones, roughly 77% of them seen only once. Sequencing was performed on peripheral blood. The source is a woman in her thirties or forties with COVID-19, enrolled during active disease. CDR3s include the opening cysteine and the closing phenylalanine or tryptophan. D genes are given only for firm matches.

j_call v_call d_call cdr3_aa cdr3_nt
TRBJ2-3 TRBV3-1/TRBV3-2 . CASSLGDKEFTDTQYF TGTGCCAGCAGCCTAGGGGACAAGGAGTTCACAGATACGCAGTATTTT
TRBJ1-2 TRBV2 . CASSLGTYGYTF TGTGCCAGCAGCCTGGGGACTTATGGCTACACCTTC
TRBJ2-3 TRBV18 . CASSPVGTSTDTQYF TGTGCCAGCTCACCAGTAGGGACTAGCACAGATACGCAGTATTTT
TRBJ2-2 TRBV27 . CASTVGRLSGELFF TGTGCCAGCACAGTAGGGAGGTTATCTGGGGAGCTGTTTTTT
TRBJ2-7 TRBV6-5 TRBD1 CASVPGGGYEQYF TGTGCCAGCGTCCCAGGGGGCGGGTACGAGCAGTACTTC
TRBJ1-3 TRBV28 TRBD1 CASSQRRTGTSGNTIYF TGTGCCAGCAGTCAAAGAAGGACAGGGACATCTGGAAACACCATATATTTT
TRBJ1-5 TRBV7-2 TRBD1 CASSLGTGSAQPQHF TGTGCCAGCAGCCTCGGGACAGGGAGTGCGCAGCCCCAGCATTTT
TRBJ1-5 TRBV6-2/TRBV6-3 . CASSYGGRHQPQHF TGTGCCAGCAGTTACGGGGGGAGGCACCAGCCCCAGCATTTT
TRBJ1-4 TRBV5-4 TRBD1 CASSVGQGGNEKLFF TGTGCCAGCAGCGTGGGACAGGGGGGGAATGAAAAACTGTTTTTT
TRBJ1-1 TRBV6-2/TRBV6-3 . CASSNGGTEAFF TGTGCCAGCAGCAACGGGGGGACTGAAGCTTTCTTT
TRBJ2-7 TRBV7-9 . CASSFQGGPSYEQYF TGTGCCAGCAGCTTTCAAGGGGGACCCTCCTACGAGCAGTACTTC
TRBJ2-5 TRBV5-1 . CASSLGSITGLETQYF TGCGCCAGCAGCTTGGGGTCGATTACAGGGTTGGAGACCCAGTACTTC
TRBJ2-1 TRBV19 . CASSIDQGGFLNEQFF TGTGCCAGTAGTATAGATCAAGGCGGGTTCTTGAATGAGCAGTTCTTC
TRBJ2-3 TRBV11-1 . CASSIEQGRTDTQYF TGTGCCAGCAGCATAGAGCAGGGGCGGACAGATACGCAGTATTTT
TRBJ2-6 TRBV6-1 . CASSDNYRASGANVLTF TGTGCCAGCAGTGATAATTACAGGGCATCTGGGGCCAACGTCCTGACTTTC